The present T cell receptor beta chain was sequenced within a study of regulatory dendritic cells for organ transplantation. CD4+ or CD8+ T cells were sorted as naive CD45RA+ or memory CD45RO+. Overall study findings and caveats: Resting memory CD8+ T cells held the most alloreactive clonotypes. Memory CD8+ clonal expansion seemed more limited with regulatory than mature dendritic cells. Naive T cells showed high diversity, memory cells less, memory CD8+ least.

Measured with immunoSEQ multiplex PCR; TCRdb has only the in-frame clones, and not every one. The sample shows 29,000 or so clones, about 79% of them seen only once. This clone came up a few times. Its antigen is not identified. Sequencing was carried out using memory CD4+ T cells from blood. Subset specified: CD45RO+ memory T cells. This clonotype originated in a human donor in good health.

CDR3 region: CASSPRTALNTEAFF. The CDR3 DNA sequence: TGTGCCAGTAGTCCCAGGACAGCTTTGAACACTGAAGCTTTCTTT. This sequence joins TRBV19 and TRBJ1-1, with D maybe TRBD1 (6 bases). The germline V gene encodes CDR1 LNHDA and CDR2 SQIVND (reference sequence). This CDR3 is 15 amino acids long. Trimming removed 5 bases at V and 0 bases at J, with 13 bases between.